This TCR beta chain was recovered during a study of Ad26.COV2.S vaccination and SARS-CoV-2 variants. Points on this clone: Antigen specificity is unknown.

The ends were cut back, 5 bases at V and 12 bases at J, with 8 bases in the middle. CDR3 length equals 11 residues. The germline gives CDR1 SGHTA, CDR2 FQGNSA. Study-level points and caveats: Total T cell responses were possibly underestimated by TCR breadth and depth analyses. Reportedly, after vaccination the spike-specific CD8+ and CD4+ T cell responses displayed substantial breadth.

The data were produced by immunoSEQ multiplex PCR, yet TCRdb's version contains in-frame clones alone and is incomplete. The sample lists hundreds of thousands of clones, about 91% occurring once. V usage is TRBV7-2 and J usage is TRBJ2-6, with unresolved D. Specimen: peripheral blood, collected after recovery from COVID-19. The origin of this receptor is a human donor who had recovered from COVID-19. CDR3 region: CASSLVSVLTF. CDR3 DNA: TGTGCCAGCAGCCTCGTCAGCGTCCTGACTTTC.